The subject of this entry is one T cell receptor beta chain. Antigen: not known. Germline V lookup: CDR1 MDHEN, CDR2 SYDVKM. CDR3 length: 11 amino acids. Trimming left V 2 bases short and J 7 bases short, with 0 bases between. The data originate from a study of Graves' ophthalmopathy and Graves' hyperthyroidism. Study findings and constraints: Most clonotypes expanded in thyroid above 0.001 frequency were present in blood too.

Transcripts of RNA were the source for amplifying TCR beta CDR3 regions. An opening RT-PCR round employed HTBI primers and preceded a second-round multiplex PCR. TCRdb processed the multiplex PCR reads anew with MiXCR; each CDR3 protein has one entry. Counted here are 150,000 to 200,000 distinct CDR3 sequences, approximately 40% occurring once; the ten biggest clones make up 7.5% to 10%. The TCR was taken from a man aged 25 to 40 with Graves' ophthalmopathy. The V call is TRBV28, the J call TRBJ1-6; D unresolved. The specimen sequenced was peripheral blood. CDR3: CASSLNSPLHF. CDR3 sequence (DNA): TGTGCCAGCAGTTTAAATTCACCCCTCCACTTT.